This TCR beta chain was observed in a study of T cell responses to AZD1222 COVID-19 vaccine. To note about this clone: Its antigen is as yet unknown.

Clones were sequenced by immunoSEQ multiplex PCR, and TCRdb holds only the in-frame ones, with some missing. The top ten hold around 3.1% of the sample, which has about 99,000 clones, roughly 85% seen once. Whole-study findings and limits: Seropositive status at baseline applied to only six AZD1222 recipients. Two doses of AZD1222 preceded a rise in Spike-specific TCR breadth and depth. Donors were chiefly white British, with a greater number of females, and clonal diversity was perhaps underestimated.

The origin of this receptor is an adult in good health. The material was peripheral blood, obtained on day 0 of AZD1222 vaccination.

The CDR3: CASSFRAKNEQFF. The DNA of the CDR3 is TGTGCCAGCAGCTTCCGGGCGAAAAATGAGCAGTTCTTC. The chain recombines TRBV7-3 with TRBJ2-1; D is unresolved. The CDR3 loop spans 13 amino acids. Germline CDR1 SGHTA, CDR2 FQGTGA. V was clipped by 3 bases and J by 7 bases, with 10 bases between them.